The 30 T cell receptor beta chains below were found in one sample sequenced in a study of T-cell memory formation after mild COVID-19. TCRdb independently ran MiXCR on the 5' RACE reads; one entry per CDR3 protein. The repertoire consists of about 470,000 distinct CDR3 sequences, with roughly 25% occurring once and the leading ten covering approximately 12%. Source material: PBMCs or a T cell subset sorted from them (not recorded which). All receptors come from an adult woman who had mild COVID-19 (a few samples of this study predate the infection). Cell type and time point are not known.

This clonotype was detected only a few times. The V and J genes are TRBV20-1 and TRBJ2-2; 10 bases line up with TRBD1. Per germline, CDR1 DFQATT and CDR2 SNEGSKA (reference sequence). V was pared by 2 bases and J by 3 bases, with 6 bases of the junction left unmatched. The CDR3 is 16 amino acids. CDR3 sequence reads: CSARKGQGSYTGELFF. In nucleotides, the CDR3 is TGCAGTGCTAGAAAGGGACAGGGGTCTTACACCGGGGAGCTGTTTTTT.

The chain is built from TRBV7-6 and TRBJ2-3; possibly TRBD2 for D (5 bases). The V gene's germline CDR1 is SGHVS and CDR2 FNYEAQ. This CDR3 region has 15 residues. V was trimmed by 4 bases and J by 2 bases, leaving 13 bases between them. CDR3 nucleotides: TGTGCCAGCAGCTCCCCGGACTTAAACACAGATACGCAGTATTTT. Translating it yields CASSSPDLNTDTQYF.

The chain is built from TRBV25-1 and TRBJ1-5; D possibly corresponds to TRBD1 (5 bases). In germline, CDR1 is MGHDK, CDR2 SYGVNS. V lost 3 bases and J lost 4, with 10 bases in between. The length of the CDR3 is 14 residues. The CDR3 loop reads CASSEAGPNQPQHF. Here the CDR3 DNA reads TGTGCCAGCAGTGAGGCAGGGCCTAATCAGCCCCAGCATTTT.

This chain links TRBV19 with TRBJ1-2; 8 bases match TRBD1. The CDR3 length is 13 residues. CDR1 is LNHDA, CDR2 SQIVND, per germline (reference sequence). With 5 bases clipped from V and 7 bases from J, the junction kept 6 bases outside the gene matches. CDR3 protein: CASSLDRAGGYTF. The CDR3 bases are TGTGCCAGTAGTTTGGACAGGGCTGGTGGCTACACCTTC.

The gene calls are TRBV24-1 and TRBJ2-1, with 10 bases aligning to TRBD2. The germline V gene has CDR1 KGHDR and CDR2 SFDVKD. The CDR3 has 16 amino acids. V gave up 5 bases and J gave up 0 bases; unmatched junction bases: 3. In DNA, the CDR3 is TGTGCCACCAGTGCCAGCGGGAGGGGCTCCTACAATGAGCAGTTCTTC. As protein: CATSASGRGSYNEQFF.

V gene TRBV7-8 combines with J gene TRBJ2-1, with 8 bases fitting TRBD1. Unmatched junction bases numbered 6, after V lost 3 bases and J lost 5 bases. Germline CDR1 reads SGHVS; CDR2 reads FQNEAQ. The CDR3 is 15 amino acids. CDR3 amino acids: CASSFPRDRHNEQFF. CDR3 sequence (DNA): TGTGCCAGCAGCTTTCCCCGGGACAGGCACAATGAGCAGTTCTTC.

This clonotype was seen more than once but under ten times. The gene calls are TRBV7-3 and TRBJ2-3; D may be TRBD1 (6 bases). Per germline, CDR1 SGHTA and CDR2 FQGTGA. The CDR3 has 15 amino acids. V gave up 3 bases and J gave up 0 bases, with 10 bases separating them. CDR3 in amino acids: CASSFTGSSTDTQYF. The DNA for the CDR3 is TGTGCCAGCAGCTTTACAGGGTCGAGCACAGATACGCAGTATTTT. Variable domain in full (rest from reference TRBV7-3 and TRBJ2-3): GAGVSQTPSNKVTEKGKYVELRCDPISGHTALYWYRQSLGQGPEFLIYFQGTGAADDSGLPNDRFFAVRPEGSVSTLKIQRTERGDSAVYLCASSFTGSSTDTQYFGPGTRLTVL.

The V and J genes are TRBV5-5 and TRBJ1-3; TRBD1 might be the D (6 bases). V was pared by 0 bases and J by 3 bases, with 10 bases between. The length of the CDR3 is 15 residues. The germline gives CDR1 SGHKS, CDR2 YYEKEE (reference sequence). CDR3 region: CASSLGKGGGNTIYF. CDR3 in DNA: TGTGCCAGCAGCTTGGGAAAAGGGGGTGGAAACACCATATATTTT.

The V call is TRBV30, the J call TRBJ2-4; TRBD1 is a possible D gene (6 bases). CDR3 length: 12 residues. Trimming removed 2 bases at V and 5 bases at J, with 7 bases between. Germline CDR1 is GTSNPN and CDR2 is SVGIG (reference sequence). This CDR3 reads CAWSTGQNIQYF. CDR3 nucleotide sequence: TGTGCCTGGAGTACAGGGCAAAACATTCAGTACTTC.

This clonotype came up a few times. The chain combines TRBV6-2 or TRBV6-3 with TRBJ2-3, with 8 bases lining up with TRBD2. V shed 6 bases, J shed 5 bases, and the junction held 13 bases outside the gene matches. Germline loops: CDR1 MNHEY, CDR2 SVGEGT. CDR3 length equals 16 residues. In DNA form, the CDR3 reads TGTGCCAGCAGCTATCCCGGGGGGGTAGTAGAAGATACGCAGTATTTT. It is translated as CASSYPGGVVEDTQYF.

This clonotype showed up just a few times. The CDR3 DNA follows: TGCGCCAGCAGGTCCAACCGACAGGCCACGGAGTTCTTC. This sequence encodes CASRSNRQATEFF. The V call is TRBV5-1, the J call TRBJ2-1, with D perhaps TRBD1 (6 bases). Per the germline V gene, CDR1 is SGHRS and CDR2 is YFSETQ. Trimming removed 5 bases at V and 14 bases at J, with 20 bases between. This CDR3 is 13 amino acids long. Based on the CDR3 plus reference TRBV5-1 and TRBJ2-1, the full variable domain is KAGVTQTPRYLIKTRGQQVTLSCSPISGHRSVSWYQQTPGQGLQFLFEYFSETQRNKGNFPGRFSGRQFSNSRSEMNVSTLELGDSALYLCASRSNRQATEFFGPGTRLTVL.

This clonotype has only a few counts. This chain uses TRBV7-2 with TRBJ1-2; 9 bases agree with TRBD1. V was clipped by 1 base and J by 7 bases; unmatched bases: 7. Germline assignment: CDR1 SGHTA and CDR2 FQGNSA. The CDR3 extends over 15 amino acids. CDR3 sequence (DNA): TGTGCCAGCAGCTTAGGGGCCCGACAGGGGGGTGGCTACACCTTC. Its translation: CASSLGARQGGGYTF.

J is TRBJ2-4 and V is TRBV7-9, with D possibly being TRBD1 (5 bases). CDR1 is SEHNR, CDR2 FQNEAQ, per germline (reference sequence). The ends were cut back, 5 bases at V and 6 bases at J, with 23 bases in the middle. The CDR3 runs 17 residues. The CDR3 reads CASSPEPGAPPPNIQYF. CDR3 DNA: TGTGCCAGCAGCCCCGAGCCTGGGGCCCCCCCGCCAAACATTCAGTACTTC.

There are many counts of this clonotype. V gene TRBV9 combines with J gene TRBJ2-1; 7 bases agree with TRBD2. V shed 3 bases, J shed 1 base, and the junction held 10 bases outside the gene matches. Germline values: CDR1 SGDLS, CDR2 YYNGEE. This CDR3 has 17 amino acids. CDR3 sequence reads: CASSAITSVLSYNEQFF. The CDR3 DNA follows: TGTGCCAGCAGCGCCATTACTAGCGTACTATCCTACAATGAGCAGTTCTTC. The full variable domain, completed using reference TRBV9 and TRBJ2-1, is DSGVTQTPKHLITATGQRVTLRCSPRSGDLSVYWYQQSLDQGLQFLIQYYNGEERAKGNILERFSAQQFPDLHSELNLSSLELGDSALYFCASSAITSVLSYNEQFFGPGTRLTVL.

This clonotype has more than one count but fewer than ten. The rearrangement joins TRBV7-9 to TRBJ2-5; D perhaps matches TRBD2 (7 bases). The CDR3 is made up of 13 amino acids. The V gene's germline CDR1 is SEHNR and CDR2 FQNEAQ (reference sequence). V gave up 8 bases and J gave up 6 bases, with 16 bases separating them. In DNA form, the CDR3 reads TGTGCCAGCGGGGGCGAGGGGGGGAAGACCCAGTACTTC. This gives the protein CASGGEGGKTQYF. Variable domain in full (rest from reference TRBV7-9 and TRBJ2-5): DTGVSQNPRHKITKRGQNVTFRCDPISEHNRLYWYRQTLGQGPEFLTYFQNEAQLEKSRLLSDRFSAERPKGSFSTLEIQRTEQGDSAMYLCASGGEGGKTQYFGPGTRLLVL.

This rearrangement joins TRBV20-1 to TRBJ2-1, with 16 bases fitting TRBD2. CDR1 is DFQATT, CDR2 SNEGSKA, per germline (reference sequence). This CDR3 is 19 amino acids long. V lost 1 base and J lost 7; bases outside the gene matches: 13. The CDR3 nucleotides read TGCAGTGCTAGAGCTACCTTGGGACTAGCGGGAGGGCCTAAAAATGAGCAGTTCTTC. The encoded protein is CSARATLGLAGGPKNEQFF.

The V call is TRBV12-3 or TRBV12-4, the J call TRBJ1-2; a possible D gene is TRBD1 (5 bases). V was shortened by 6 bases and J by 4 bases, with 18 bases between the two germline ends. The CDR3 has 15 amino acids. The CDR3 is CASSLRGAFPYGYTF. The CDR3 region has the DNA TGTGCCAGCAGCCTCCGTGGGGCGTTCCCCTATGGCTACACCTTC.

The chain couples TRBV4-3 to TRBJ1-3; 9 nucleotides line up with TRBD1. Trimming cost V 5 bases and J 7 bases; bases outside gene matches: 15. Per the germline V gene, CDR1 is LGHNA and CDR2 is YSLEER. The CDR3 extends over 17 amino acids. CDR3 nucleotides: TGCGCCAGCAGCTTTGGTGTGGCGAACAGGGGGCTTAACACCATATATTTT. This gives the protein CASSFGVANRGLNTIYF.

This rearrangement joins TRBV2 to TRBJ2-7; 10 nucleotides line up with TRBD1. Germline values: CDR1 SNHLY, CDR2 FYNNEI. CDR3 size: 15 residues. Trimming took 1 base from V and 1 from J; bases not matched to a gene: 1. In nucleotides, the CDR3 is TGTGCCAGCAGTGAAGTGGGACAGGGGTCCTACGAGCAGTACTTC. Amino acid sequence: CASSEVGQGSYEQYF. Based on the CDR3 plus reference TRBV2 and TRBJ2-7, the full variable domain is EPEVTQTPSHQVTQMGQEVILRCVPISNHLYFYWYRQILGQKVEFLVSFYNNEISEKSEIFDDQFSVERPDGSNFTLKIRSTKLEDSAMYFCASSEVGQGSYEQYFGPGTRLTVT.

This clonotype was detected only once. The chain couples TRBV5-1 to TRBJ2-2; tentative D call: TRBD2 (6 bases). Trimming pared 4 bases from V and 1 base from J, leaving 14 bases between. The germline CDR1 and CDR2 sequences are SGHRS and YFSETQ. The CDR3 consists of 16 residues. Written as DNA, the CDR3 is TGCGCCAGCAGCGGCCTCGGGGGAATGAACACCGGGGAGCTGTTTTTT. As protein: CASSGLGGMNTGELFF.

The chain is built from TRBV28 and TRBJ1-5; D remains ambiguous. V gave up 5 bases and J gave up 0 bases, with 11 bases separating them. The CDR3 is 15 amino acids. Germline V gene sequence: CDR1 MDHEN, CDR2 SYDVKM. CDR3 sequence reads: CASSPRFFSNQPQHF. The CDR3 bases are TGTGCCAGCAGTCCCCGCTTTTTTAGCAATCAGCCCCAGCATTTT.

In its sample, this clonotype ranks as medium-sized (0.01 to 0.1%). J is TRBJ1-6 and V is TRBV5-1; the D is unclear. CDR3 length equals 18 residues. V was shortened by 2 bases and J by 0 bases, with 15 bases between the two germline ends. The V gene's germline CDR1 is SGHRS and CDR2 YFSETQ. The CDR3 is CASSFGPPRDSYNSPLHF. The DNA for the CDR3 is TGCGCCAGCAGCTTTGGTCCACCCCGAGACTCCTATAATTCACCCCTCCACTTT.

This clonotype occurred a few times. The chain combines TRBV12-3 or TRBV12-4 with TRBJ2-5; D perhaps matches TRBD2 (7 bases). V was shortened by 6 bases and J by 4 bases, with 18 bases between the two germline ends. The CDR3 has 15 amino acids. CDR3 nucleotides: TGTGCCAGCAGCCCTCAACAGGGCGGGGGAGAGACCCAGTACTTC. This gives the protein CASSPQQGGGETQYF.

The V gene is TRBV9, the J gene TRBJ2-1, with TRBD2 identical over 13 bases. The CDR3 has 14 residues. The V and J ends lost 3 bases and 10 bases, in that order; junction bases with no gene match: 4. Germline loops: CDR1 SGDLS, CDR2 YYNGEE. In DNA, the CDR3 is TGTGCCAGCAGCGAGGGACTAGCGGGGACCGAGCAGTTCTTC. This encodes CASSEGLAGTEQFF.

This rearrangement joins TRBV11-2 to TRBJ2-5; 7 bases are shared with TRBD1. Per the germline V gene, CDR1 is SGHAT and CDR2 is FQNNGV. With 4 bases clipped from V and 1 base from J, the junction kept 6 bases outside the gene matches. This CDR3 comprises 15 residues. CDR3 sequence: CASSSIQGSQETQYF. CDR3 coding DNA: TGTGCCAGCAGCTCAATACAGGGGTCCCAAGAGACCCAGTACTTC.

The gene calls are TRBV7-8 and TRBJ1-6, with 7 positions matching TRBD1. Germline CDR1 and CDR2: SGHVS and FQNEAQ. Trimming at V came to 0 bases and at J to 4 bases, leaving 6 bases not matched to a gene. This CDR3 spans 17 amino acids. The CDR3 nucleotides read TGTGCCAGCAGCTTAGCTGGCCAGGGGGTATATAATTCACCCCTCCACTTT. Its translation is CASSLAGQGVYNSPLHF.

This clonotype was picked up a small number of times. V usage is TRBV5-1 and J usage is TRBJ1-1; 9 bases are shared with TRBD1. Germline assignment: CDR1 SGHRS and CDR2 YFSETQ. V lost 4 bases, J lost 10 bases, and 11 bases stayed unmatched. The CDR3 covers 14 residues. As DNA, the CDR3 is TGCGCCAGCAGCAGGACCTCCGGGACAGGGCCAGCTTTCTTT. This sequence encodes CASSRTSGTGPAFF.

The chain combines TRBV7-2 with TRBJ2-1; D is uncertain. The CDR3 contains 12 residues. The V end was cut by 4 bases, the J end by 5 bases, with 6 bases between. Germline V CDR1 and CDR2: SGHTA, FQGNSA. This chain's CDR3 is CASSSINNEQFF. The CDR3 nucleotides are TGTGCCAGCAGCTCCATCAACAATGAGCAGTTCTTC. Supplemented by reference TRBV7-2 and TRBJ2-1, the full variable domain reads GAGVSQSPSNKVTEKGKDVELRCDPISGHTALYWYRQSLGQGLEFLIYFQGNSAPDKSGLPSDRFSAERTGGSVSTLTIQRTQQEDSAVYLCASSSINNEQFFGPGTRLTVL.

This clonotype was counted only a few times. J is TRBJ2-5 and V is TRBV24-1, with 7 positions matching TRBD2. The trim removed 3 bases at V and 1 base at J, leaving 4 bases unmatched. This CDR3 spans 15 amino acids. Germline V gene lookup returns CDR1 KGHDR and CDR2 SFDVKD. The CDR3 reads CATSDPSGLQETQYF. In DNA form, the CDR3 reads TGTGCCACCAGTGATCCTAGCGGCCTCCAAGAGACCCAGTACTTC.

Ten or more counts support this clonotype. The rearrangement links TRBV2 to TRBJ2-5; no reliable D call. The CDR3 contains 16 residues. V was shortened by 3 bases and J by 5 bases, with 19 bases between the two germline ends. Germline CDR1 SNHLY, CDR2 FYNNEI. CDR3 in amino acids: CASSDSSGWGGETQYF. CDR3 sequence (DNA): TGTGCCAGCAGTGATTCTTCCGGGTGGGGTGGCGAGACCCAGTACTTC.